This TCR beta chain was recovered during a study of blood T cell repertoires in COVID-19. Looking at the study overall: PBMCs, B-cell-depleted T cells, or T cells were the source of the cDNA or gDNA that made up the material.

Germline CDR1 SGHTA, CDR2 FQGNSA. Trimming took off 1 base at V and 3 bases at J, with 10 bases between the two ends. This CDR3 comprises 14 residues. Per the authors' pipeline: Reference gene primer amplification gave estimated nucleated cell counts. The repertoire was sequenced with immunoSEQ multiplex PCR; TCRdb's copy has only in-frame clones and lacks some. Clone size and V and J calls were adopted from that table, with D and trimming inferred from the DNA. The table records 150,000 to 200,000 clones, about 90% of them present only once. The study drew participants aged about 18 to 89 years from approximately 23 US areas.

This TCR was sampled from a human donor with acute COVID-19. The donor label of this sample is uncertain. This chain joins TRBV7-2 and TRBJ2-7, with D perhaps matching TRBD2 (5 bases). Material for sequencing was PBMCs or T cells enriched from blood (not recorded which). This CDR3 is CASSLDLAYYEQYF. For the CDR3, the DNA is TGTGCCAGCAGCTTAGATCTAGCCTACTACGAGCAGTACTTC.